Reported below is one T cell receptor (beta chain). What it binds is not known. The PCR ran on 60 Vbeta and 13 Jbeta primers. Here immunoSEQ multiplex PCR was the method, and the copy in TCRdb shows in-frame clones only, minus some. Among about 130,000 clones listed, around 73% were seen once. V was pared by 3 bases and J by 8 bases, with 4 bases of the junction left unmatched. Germline-derived CDR1 and CDR2 are SGHTA and FQGTGA. The CDR3 contains 15 residues. This record belongs to a study of cytomegalovirus exposure and HLA in healthy donors. General study findings and limits: Some public TCRs appeared in many individuals, while most sequences were rare.

This sequence was found in a man in his fifties in good health and CMV-seronegative. The sequenced sample consisted of PBMCs. The gene calls are TRBV7-3 and TRBJ2-1; 13 nucleotides agree with TRBD2. The CDR3 DNA reads TGTGCCAGCAGCTTGGGGACTAGCGGGAAGTATGAGCAGTTCTTC. Amino acid sequence: CASSLGTSGKYEQFF.